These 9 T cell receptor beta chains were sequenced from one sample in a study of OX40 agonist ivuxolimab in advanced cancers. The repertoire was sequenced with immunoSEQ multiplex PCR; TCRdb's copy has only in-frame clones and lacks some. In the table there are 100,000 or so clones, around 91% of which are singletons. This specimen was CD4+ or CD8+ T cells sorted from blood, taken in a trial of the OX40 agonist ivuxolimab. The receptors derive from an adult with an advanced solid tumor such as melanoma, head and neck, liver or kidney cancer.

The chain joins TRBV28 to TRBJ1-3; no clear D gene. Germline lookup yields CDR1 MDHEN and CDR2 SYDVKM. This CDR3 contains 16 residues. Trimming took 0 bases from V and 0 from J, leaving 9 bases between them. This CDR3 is CASSLWPRSSGNTIYF. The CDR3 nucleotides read TGTGCCAGCAGTTTATGGCCGCGGAGCTCTGGAAACACCATATATTTT. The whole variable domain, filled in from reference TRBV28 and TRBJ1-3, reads DVKVTQSSRYLVKRTGEKVFLECVQDMDHENMFWYRQDPGLGLRLIYFSYDVKMKEKGDIPEGYSVSREKKERFSLILESASTNQTSMYLCASSLWPRSSGNTIYFGEGSWLTVV.

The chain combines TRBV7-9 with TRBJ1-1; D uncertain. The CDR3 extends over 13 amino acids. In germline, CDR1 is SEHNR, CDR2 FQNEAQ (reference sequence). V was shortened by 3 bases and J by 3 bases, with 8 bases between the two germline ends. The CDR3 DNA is TGTGCCAGCAGCTTCGTGGAGGACACTGAAGCTTTCTTT. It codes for CASSFVEDTEAFF.

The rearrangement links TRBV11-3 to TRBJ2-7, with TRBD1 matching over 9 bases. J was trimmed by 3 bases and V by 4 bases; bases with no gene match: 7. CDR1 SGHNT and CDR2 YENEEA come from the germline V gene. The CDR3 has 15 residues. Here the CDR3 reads CASSSGTGHIYEQYF. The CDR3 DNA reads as TGTGCCAGCAGCTCGGGGACAGGGCACATCTACGAGCAGTACTTC.

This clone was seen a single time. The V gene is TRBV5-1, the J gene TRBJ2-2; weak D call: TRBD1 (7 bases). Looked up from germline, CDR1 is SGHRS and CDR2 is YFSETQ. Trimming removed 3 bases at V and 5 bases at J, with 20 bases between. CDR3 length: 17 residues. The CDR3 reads CASSSSTTGAGTGELFF. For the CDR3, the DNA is TGCGCCAGCAGCTCTAGTACTACAGGGGCGGGGACCGGGGAGCTGTTTTTT.

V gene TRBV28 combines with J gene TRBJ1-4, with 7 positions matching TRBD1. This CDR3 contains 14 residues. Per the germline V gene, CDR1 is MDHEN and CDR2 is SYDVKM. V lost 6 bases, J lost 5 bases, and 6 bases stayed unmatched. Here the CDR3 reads CASRTGNLNEKLFF. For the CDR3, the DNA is TGTGCCAGCAGGACAGGGAATTTAAATGAAAAACTGTTTTTT.

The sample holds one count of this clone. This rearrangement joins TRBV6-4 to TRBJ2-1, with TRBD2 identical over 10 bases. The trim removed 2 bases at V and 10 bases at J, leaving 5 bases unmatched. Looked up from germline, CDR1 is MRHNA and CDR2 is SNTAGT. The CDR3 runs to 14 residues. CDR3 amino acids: CASSDQMTSGEQFF. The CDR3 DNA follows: TGTGCCAGCAGTGACCAAATGACTAGCGGGGAGCAGTTCTTC.

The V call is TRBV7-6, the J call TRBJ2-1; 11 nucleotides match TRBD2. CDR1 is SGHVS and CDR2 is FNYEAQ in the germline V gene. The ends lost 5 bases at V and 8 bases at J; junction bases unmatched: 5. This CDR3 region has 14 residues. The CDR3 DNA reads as TGTGCCAGCAGCACCCATAGCGGGAGGGATGAGCAGTTCTTC. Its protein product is CASSTHSGRDEQFF.

The CDR3, as DNA: TGTGCCAGTAGTCCCCGGCGACTAGCGCTCGGGGAGACCCAGTACTTC. Its translation: CASSPRRLALGETQYF. The rearrangement links TRBV19 to TRBJ2-5; TRBD2 agrees at 8 bases. CDR1 is LNHDA, CDR2 SQIVND, per germline (reference sequence). This CDR3 contains 16 residues. The junction had 13 bases not matched to a gene; V was cut back by 5 bases and J by 5 bases.

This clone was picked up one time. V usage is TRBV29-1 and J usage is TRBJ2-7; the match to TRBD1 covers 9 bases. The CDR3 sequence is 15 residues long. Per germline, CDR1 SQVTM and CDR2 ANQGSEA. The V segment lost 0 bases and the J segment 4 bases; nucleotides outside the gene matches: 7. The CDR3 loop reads CSVEDGTGGRYEQYF. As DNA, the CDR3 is TGCAGCGTTGAAGACGGCACAGGGGGCCGGTACGAGCAGTACTTC.